Shown below are 20 T cell receptor beta chains from a single sample sequenced in a study of cytomegalovirus exposure and HLA in healthy donors. The study ran its PCR with 60 Vbeta and 13 Jbeta primers. Sequencing used immunoSEQ multiplex PCR; TCRdb keeps in-frame clones, though not all of them. Of roughly 95,000 clones detected, 70% to 85% appear once; the ten largest clones hold 4% to 5.5%. The sequencing sample was made of PBMCs. These receptor sequences come from a man aged 30-40 years in good health and CMV-seropositive.

This clone was seen once. A junction boundary mismatches the germline segment, possibly from a read error. J is TRBJ2-2 and V is TRBV7-2; 8 positions match TRBD2. The CDR3 has 19 amino acids. Germline CDR1 and CDR2: SGHTA and FQGNSA. The CDR3 loop is CASSLVPPGIAGSTGELFF. The CDR3 nucleotides read TGTGCCAGCAGTTTAGTCCCTCCAGGAATAGCGGGGTCGACCGGGGAGCTGTTTTTT.

This clone was observed a few times. The CDR3 DNA sequence: TGCAGCGTTGAGCGCGGAGACGGGGAAGGCTATGGCTACACCTTC. Encoded protein: CSVERGDGEGYGYTF. This chain uses TRBV29-1 with TRBJ1-2; D gene ambiguous. With 3 bases removed from V and 4 bases from J, the gap between germline ends came to 18 bases. The CDR3 has 15 amino acids. Germline CDR1 reads SQVTM; CDR2 reads ANQGSEA.

Written as DNA, the CDR3 is TGTGCCAGCACCGAGTCGGGTTTGAACACTGAAGCTTTCTTT. Amino acids: CASTESGLNTEAFF. The rearrangement uses TRBV6-1 and TRBJ1-1; D call uncertain. The CDR3 is 14 residues long. From germline, CDR1 is MNHNS and CDR2 SASEGT. V lost 7 bases, J lost 0 bases, and 12 bases lay in between.

This chain joins TRBV6-6 and TRBJ2-1; D not certain. Trimming left V 0 bases short and J 5 bases short, with 2 bases between. Germline CDR1 is MNHNY and CDR2 is SVGAGI (reference sequence). The CDR3 extends over 12 amino acids. Here the CDR3 DNA reads TGTGCCAGCAGTTACTCTAACAATGAGCAGTTCTTC. Its translation: CASSYSNNEQFF.

This chain links TRBV5-1 with TRBJ1-6; 7 bases match TRBD1. The ends lost 0 bases at V and 11 bases at J; junction bases unmatched: 8. This CDR3 has 15 amino acids. Germline V gives CDR1 SGHRS, CDR2 YFSETQ. The CDR3: CASSLALAGTAPLHF. DNA for the CDR3: TGCGCCAGCAGCTTGGCCCTTGCAGGGACAGCACCCCTCCACTTT.

The sample holds one count of this clone. This chain connects TRBV7-9 to TRBJ2-7, with 12 bases lining up with TRBD2. V gave up 1 base and J gave up 2 bases; unmatched junction bases: 0. Germline V gene sequence: CDR1 SEHNR, CDR2 FQNEAQ (reference sequence). The length of the CDR3 is 15 residues. Here the CDR3 DNA reads TGTGCCAGCAGCTTAGGACTAGCGGGGGCCTACGAGCAGTACTTC. It is translated as CASSLGLAGAYEQYF.

This clone was observed a few times. The chain combines TRBV19 with TRBJ1-4; perhaps TRBD1 as D (6 bases). The V end lost 4 bases, the J end lost 4 bases, and 13 bases lay between the germline ends. The CDR3 runs 15 residues. Germline assignment: CDR1 LNHDA and CDR2 SQIVND (reference sequence). CDR3 amino acids: CASSKHRAYNEKLFF. DNA of the CDR3: TGTGCCAGTAGTAAGCACAGGGCCTATAATGAAAAACTGTTTTTT. Complete variable domain (other parts from reference TRBV19 and TRBJ1-4): DGGITQSPKYLFRKEGQNVTLSCEQNLNHDAMYWYRQDPGQGLRLIYYSQIVNDFQKGDIAEGYSVSREKKESFPLTVTSAQKNPTAFYLCASSKHRAYNEKLFFGSGTQLSVL.

This clone has more than one count but fewer than ten. The gene calls are TRBV30 and TRBJ1-2; TRBD1 matches 9 bases. J gave up 4 bases and V 5 bases, and 5 bases lay outside the gene matches. This CDR3 is built from 13 residues. Looked up from germline, CDR1 is GTSNPN and CDR2 is SVGIG (reference sequence). CDR3 sequence (DNA): TGTGCCTGGTCAACAGGGGGCACCTATGGCTACACCTTC. Encoded protein: CAWSTGGTYGYTF.

This clone is a singleton in its sample. The chain joins TRBV5-4 to TRBJ2-1, with TRBD2 identical over 10 bases. V dropped 0 bases and J dropped 6; count of bases not matched to a gene: 6. CDR1 and CDR2 from the germline V gene are SGHNT and YYREEE (reference sequence). This CDR3 is built from 16 residues. The DNA for the CDR3 is TGTGCCAGCAGCTTGGCCCAGGCTAGCGGGGGCAATGAGCAGTTCTTC. Protein sequence: CASSLAQASGGNEQFF. Full variable domain (remainder filled in from reference TRBV5-4 and TRBJ2-1): ETGVTQSPTHLIKTRGQQVTLRCSSQSGHNTVSWYQQALGQGPQFIFQYYREEENGRGNFPPRFSGLQFPNYSSELNVNALELDDSALYLCASSLAQASGGNEQFFGPGTRLTVL.

This rearrangement joins TRBV30 to TRBJ1-5; a weak D match, TRBD1 (5 bases). V was cut by 2 bases and J by 4 bases, with 12 bases left in between. CDR3 size: 14 residues. Germline values: CDR1 GTSNPN, CDR2 SVGIG (reference sequence). The CDR3 loop reads CAWSNGRGNQPQHF. CDR3 DNA sequence: TGTGCCTGGAGTAATGGACGGGGGAATCAGCCCCAGCATTTT.

V and J are TRBV5-1 and TRBJ1-4, with TRBD1 as a possible D gene (5 bases). CDR3 length equals 15 residues. V was clipped by 2 bases and J by 8 bases, with 16 bases between them. Germline CDR1 and CDR2: SGHRS and YFSETQ. CDR3 coding DNA: TGCGCCAGCAGCTTTCTAGGCAGGGCCGGCGAAAAACTGTTTTTT. It codes for CASSFLGRAGEKLFF.

The J gene is TRBJ2-2, the V gene TRBV5-1; 8 nucleotides agree with TRBD2. Losses at the gene ends were 3 bases for V and 6 bases for J; bases not matched to a gene: 4. Looked up from germline, CDR1 is SGHRS and CDR2 is YFSETQ. This CDR3 is 14 amino acids long. CDR3 sequence reads: CASSSELAAGELFF. As DNA, the CDR3 is TGCGCCAGCAGCTCCGAACTAGCGGCCGGGGAGCTGTTTTTT.

This chain links TRBV15 with TRBJ1-5; possible D gene TRBD1, 5 bases. CDR1 is LNHNV and CDR2 is YYDKDF in the germline V gene (reference sequence). Trimming took off 6 bases at V and 2 bases at J, with 17 bases between the two ends. The CDR3 contains 16 residues. The DNA of the CDR3 is TGTGCCACCAGGTCGGGACTCTTAGGGGGCAATCAGCCCCAGCATTTT. It is translated as CATRSGLLGGNQPQHF.

The rearrangement joins TRBV6-5 to TRBJ2-1; 11 nucleotides line up with TRBD2. The V gene's germline CDR1 is MNHEY and CDR2 SVGAGI. Trimming removed 0 bases from V and 9 bases from J; junction bases left unmatched: 4. The CDR3 is 15 residues long. The CDR3 loop reads CASSYSPGLAVEQFF. DNA of the CDR3: TGTGCCAGCAGTTACTCCCCGGGACTAGCGGTTGAGCAGTTCTTC.

This clone was counted once. This chain joins TRBV9 and TRBJ2-1; D is unresolved. Trimming stripped 4 bases from V and 7 bases from J, with 18 bases between. The CDR3 spans 15 residues. The germline CDR1 and CDR2 sequences are SGDLS and YYNGEE. Here the CDR3 reads CASSPDGRPANEQFF. For the CDR3, the DNA is TGTGCCAGCAGCCCCGACGGCAGGCCAGCTAATGAGCAGTTCTTC.

This chain connects TRBV15 to TRBJ1-4, with D possibly being TRBD1 (5 bases). The CDR3 has 15 residues. CDR1 LNHNV and CDR2 YYDKDF come from the germline V gene (reference sequence). With 1 base removed from V and 5 bases from J, the gap between germline ends came to 11 bases. CDR3 sequence: CATSRVGGINEKLFF. CDR3 DNA sequence: TGTGCCACCAGCAGAGTCGGGGGGATCAATGAAAAACTGTTTTTT.

This clone was seen a single time. The chain couples TRBV19 to TRBJ2-4, with a tentative D call TRBD1 (6 bases). Germline V gene sequence: CDR1 LNHDA, CDR2 SQIVND (reference sequence). V lost 9 bases, J lost 6 bases, and 12 bases lay in between. This CDR3 spans 12 amino acids. As DNA, the CDR3 is TGTGCCAGCAGGGGTTATGGAAACATTCAGTACTTC. It encodes CASRGYGNIQYF.

This clone was observed once. This chain links TRBV7-8 with TRBJ1-5; possibly TRBD1 for D (6 bases). This CDR3 is built from 14 residues. CDR1 and CDR2 from the germline V gene are SGHVS and FQNEAQ. Trimming cost V 3 bases and J 4 bases, with 10 bases left between them. As DNA, the CDR3 is TGTGCCAGCAGCTTGGACAGTTTTAATCAGCCCCAGCATTTT. Protein sequence: CASSLDSFNQPQHF.

This chain connects TRBV28 to TRBJ1-2; maybe TRBD1 (6 bases). Per germline, CDR1 MDHEN and CDR2 SYDVKM. This CDR3 has 13 residues. Trimming stripped 6 bases from V and 13 bases from J, with 21 bases between. Here the CDR3 reads CASSQTGRSKGTF. In nucleotides, the CDR3 is TGTGCCAGCAGCCAAACAGGGCGGTCGAAGGGCACCTTC.

This clone has a handful of counts. The rearrangement links TRBV6-5 to TRBJ2-1; TRBD2 aligns across 7 bases. Germline V lookup: CDR1 MNHEY, CDR2 SVGAGI. With V trimmed by 6 bases and J by 6 bases, 11 bases remained unmatched. The CDR3 sequence is 15 residues long. CDR3 in DNA: TGTGCCAGCAGCTCGCCTAGCGGTACTCTCAATGAGCAGTTCTTC. Residues: CASSSPSGTLNEQFF.